Following are 22 T cell receptor beta chains from one sample sequenced in a study of T-cell reconstitution after alpha-beta-depleted transplantation in children. Preparing the TCRbeta library involved the use of unique molecular identifiers. TCRdb re-derived calls from the PCR reads in MiXCR, one entry per CDR3 protein. This sample has 130,000 to 150,000 distinct CDR3 sequences, with about 9% found just once. Sequenced here: PBMCs, mostly from graft donor cells, sampled 180 days after TCRalphabeta/CD19-depleted stem cell transplant. The receptor set was obtained from a female patient aged 2-9 years who had a stem cell transplant for congenital amegakaryocytic thrombocytopenia, so the T cells may come from the graft donor.

This clonotype showed up many times. The rearrangement uses TRBV7-9 and TRBJ2-6; possibly TRBD1 or TRBD2 for D (7 bases each). The germline CDR1 and CDR2 sequences are SEHNR and FQNEAQ (reference sequence). The V end lost 9 bases, the J end lost 0 bases, and 15 bases lay between the germline ends. This CDR3 contains 16 residues. As DNA, the CDR3 is TGTGCCAGGGGAGGGGGCGCGGGCTCTGGGGCCAACGTCCTGACTTTC. Protein: CARGGGAGSGANVLTF.

In this sample, this clonotype turned up many times. The chain carries TRBV5-6 and TRBJ1-1; a possible D gene is TRBD1 (6 bases). The CDR3 is made up of 15 amino acids. V shed 4 bases and J shed 3 bases, with 16 bases lying between them. The germline gives CDR1 SGHDT, CDR2 YYEEEE. CDR3 protein: CASSTRQALHTEAFF. CDR3 coding DNA: TGTGCCAGCAGCACTCGACAGGCCTTGCACACTGAAGCTTTCTTT.

Only a few counts were recorded for this clonotype. The chain is built from TRBV3-1 and TRBJ2-5; TRBD2 agrees at 7 bases. CDR1 and CDR2 from the germline V gene are LGHDT and YNNKEL (reference sequence). The ends lost 1 base at V and 2 bases at J; junction bases unmatched: 7. CDR3 length equals 16 residues. CDR3 residues: CASSQGALAEQETQYF. CDR3 DNA sequence: TGTGCCAGCAGCCAAGGGGCGCTAGCGGAGCAAGAGACCCAGTACTTC.

A few counts support this clonotype. The V call is TRBV3-1, the J call TRBJ2-5, with TRBD2 identical over 12 bases. The CDR3 runs 17 residues. J gave up 5 bases and V 4 bases, and 11 bases lay outside the gene matches. Per germline, CDR1 LGHDT and CDR2 YNNKEL (reference sequence). CDR3 residues: CASSPGTSGRVGETQYF. The CDR3 DNA sequence: TGTGCCAGCAGCCCCGGGACTAGCGGGCGAGTTGGGGAGACCCAGTACTTC.

This clonotype was detected ten times or more. The V call is TRBV20-1, the J call TRBJ2-7, with 10 bases fitting TRBD2. CDR3 length equals 14 residues. V was clipped by 6 bases and J by 5 bases; unmatched bases: 10. CDR1 and CDR2 (germline): DFQATT, SNEGSKA (reference sequence). The DNA for the CDR3 is TGCAGTGCCCGGGAGCGGGGGGGCCTCCACGAGCAGTACTTC. Amino acids: CSARERGGLHEQYF.

This clonotype has a count of ten or more. V and J are TRBV20-1 and TRBJ2-3; TRBD1 matches 7 bases. V lost 6 bases to trimming and J lost 5 bases; unmatched junction nucleotides: 8. CDR1 is DFQATT and CDR2 is SNEGSKA in the germline V gene (reference sequence). This CDR3 is 13 amino acids long. The CDR3 reads CSANTGAGDTQYF. The DNA for the CDR3 is TGCAGTGCAAATACAGGGGCGGGAGATACGCAGTATTTT.

This clonotype was observed many times. This chain joins TRBV20-1 and TRBJ2-5; D is perhaps TRBD2 (6 bases). The CDR3 runs to 12 residues. The germline V gene encodes CDR1 DFQATT and CDR2 SNEGSKA (reference sequence). V was trimmed by 2 bases and J by 4 bases, leaving 8 bases between them. The CDR3 loop is CSARSSGETQYF. In DNA, the CDR3 is TGCAGTGCTAGAAGTAGCGGAGAGACCCAGTACTTC.

The chain couples TRBV20-1 to TRBJ1-2; 7 positions match TRBD1. This CDR3 is built from 14 residues. From germline, CDR1 is DFQATT and CDR2 SNEGSKA (reference sequence). V dropped 3 bases and J dropped 7; count of bases not matched to a gene: 11. CDR3 nucleotides: TGCAGTGCTAGGGCTACAGGGGCAAGGGGTGGCTACACCTTC. The encoded protein is CSARATGARGGYTF.

This clonotype was detected many times. The J gene is TRBJ2-5, the V gene TRBV14, with 12 bases lining up with TRBD1. Germline CDR1 and CDR2: SGHDN and FVKESK. J gave up 4 bases and V 5 bases, and 5 bases lay outside the gene matches. The CDR3 extends over 15 amino acids. The CDR3: CASSYWDRGRETQYF. The CDR3 DNA sequence: TGTGCCAGCAGCTACTGGGACAGGGGGCGAGAGACCCAGTACTTC.

This clonotype came up a few times. The chain carries TRBV7-9 and TRBJ2-1; TRBD2 is a possible D gene (6 bases). Germline V gives CDR1 SEHNR, CDR2 FQNEAQ (reference sequence). This CDR3 has 14 residues. V was pared by 5 bases and J by 3 bases, with 11 bases between. The CDR3 is CASSQGGVYNEQFF. The CDR3 DNA reads TGTGCCAGCAGCCAGGGAGGTGTCTACAATGAGCAGTTCTTC.

V and J are TRBV6-5 and TRBJ2-1, with D possibly being TRBD1 (5 bases). With 2 bases removed from V and 8 bases from J, the gap between germline ends came to 16 bases. Per germline, CDR1 MNHEY and CDR2 SVGAGI. The CDR3 has 15 residues. The CDR3 bases are TGTGCCAGCAGTTACCCGGACCAGGGAAACCATGAGCAGTTCTTC. Its protein product is CASSYPDQGNHEQFF.

This clonotype was detected many times. This rearrangement joins TRBV29-1 to TRBJ2-3, with D perhaps assigned TRBD1 or TRBD2 (5 bases each). V lost 5 bases and J lost 1, with 13 bases in between. Germline V gene lookup returns CDR1 SQVTM and CDR2 ANQGSEA. This CDR3 has 14 amino acids. The CDR3 is CSVQRGEGTDTQYF. CDR3 in DNA: TGCAGCGTTCAACGAGGGGAAGGCACAGATACGCAGTATTTT.

In this sample, this clonotype turned up a few times. CDR3 protein: CAISDGRAISYNEQFF. CDR3 nucleotides: TGTGCCATCAGTGACGGGAGGGCCATATCCTACAATGAGCAGTTCTTC. The chain couples TRBV10-3 to TRBJ2-1; 8 nucleotides agree with TRBD2. Germline values: CDR1 ENHRY, CDR2 SYGVKD. Trimming at V came to 3 bases and at J to 1 base, leaving 5 bases not matched to a gene. The CDR3 has 16 amino acids.

Ten or more counts support this clonotype. The chain has TRBV20-1 and TRBJ2-3; D is perhaps TRBD1 (5 bases). CDR3 length: 15 amino acids. The germline gives CDR1 DFQATT, CDR2 SNEGSKA (reference sequence). Trimming shortened V by 5 bases and J by 0 bases, and 15 bases separated the two germline ends. In nucleotides, the CDR3 is TGCAGTGCTGCCCAGATCGACAGAAGCACAGATACGCAGTATTTT. It is translated as CSAAQIDRSTDTQYF.

This clonotype was recorded at least ten times. The chain employs TRBV9 and TRBJ2-3, with 10 bases lining up with TRBD2. The germline V gene encodes CDR1 SGDLS and CDR2 YYNGEE. V was clipped by 7 bases and J by 0 bases; unmatched bases: 8. This CDR3 region has 16 residues. The CDR3 spells CASGPGLASSTDTQYF. The CDR3, as DNA: TGTGCCAGCGGACCGGGACTAGCGTCTAGCACAGATACGCAGTATTTT.

On this clonotype: One base away lies a much larger clone, so this may be a sequencing read error. The chain employs TRBV3-1 and TRBJ2-5; D possibly uses TRBD1 or TRBD2 (5 bases each). Germline V gene data show CDR1 as LGHDT and CDR2 as YNNKEL (reference sequence). The CDR3 totals 14 residues. The CDR3 sequence is CASSQLGDQETRYF. The CDR3 DNA reads as TGTGCCAGCAGCCAATTGGGGGACCAAGAGACCCGGTACTTC.

This clonotype was seen many times. The chain combines TRBV5-1 with TRBJ2-1; tentatively, D is TRBD1 or TRBD2 (5 bases each). Trimming removed 4 bases from V and 5 bases from J, with 16 bases in between. This CDR3 contains 15 residues. Germline CDR1 and CDR2: SGHRS and YFSETQ. CDR3 amino acids: CASSKHRDPDNEQFF. The CDR3 DNA reads TGCGCCAGCAGCAAACACCGGGACCCGGACAATGAGCAGTTCTTC.

This clonotype was observed at least ten times. The V call is TRBV5-1, the J call TRBJ2-2, with D unresolved. The CDR3 consists of 15 residues. Per the germline V gene, CDR1 is SGHRS and CDR2 is YFSETQ. V gave up 3 bases and J gave up 2 bases, with 11 bases separating them. CDR3: CASSSGPSNTGELFF. CDR3 in DNA: TGCGCCAGCAGCTCCGGCCCTAGTAACACCGGGGAGCTGTTTTTT.

This clonotype was recorded many times. The chain recombines TRBV5-1 with TRBJ1-1; tentatively, D is TRBD1 (6 bases). Germline V gene data show CDR1 as SGHRS and CDR2 as YFSETQ. The V and J ends lost 0 bases and 0 bases respectively, with 9 bases between them. This CDR3 contains 15 residues. CDR3 sequence reads: CASSLAPGVNTEAFF. The CDR3 DNA is TGCGCCAGCAGCTTGGCGCCAGGGGTGAACACTGAAGCTTTCTTT.

This clonotype has at least ten counts. The chain recombines TRBV24-1 with TRBJ1-2; no clear D gene. V was pared by 4 bases and J by 6 bases, with 8 bases between. Germline V gives CDR1 KGHDR, CDR2 SFDVKD. CDR3 length: 12 residues. The CDR3 loop is CATSEPDNGYTF. The CDR3 DNA reads TGTGCCACCAGTGAGCCTGATAATGGCTACACCTTC.

There are many counts of this clonotype. This sequence joins TRBV7-9 and TRBJ1-4; weak D call: TRBD1 (6 bases). Germline lookup yields CDR1 SEHNR and CDR2 FQNEAQ (reference sequence). The ends were cut back, 5 bases at V and 8 bases at J, with 12 bases in the middle. The CDR3 contains 13 residues. In DNA, the CDR3 is TGTGCCAGCAGCCCCCGGGACAAGGAAAAACTGTTTTTT. Its translation is CASSPRDKEKLFF.

This clonotype occurred many times. J is TRBJ2-3 and V is TRBV5-1; 13 nucleotides align to TRBD2. The V and J ends lost 0 bases and 3 bases, in that order; junction bases with no gene match: 7. CDR1 SGHRS and CDR2 YFSETQ come from the germline V gene. This CDR3 has 18 amino acids. In DNA form, the CDR3 reads TGCGCCAGCAGCTTGGCGACTAGCGGGGGGCCGGGGACAGATACGCAGTATTTT. As protein: CASSLATSGGPGTDTQYF.